The entry below gives a single TCR beta chain sequence along with its context. The antigen is not known. The germline V gene has CDR1 WSHSY and CDR2 SAAADI. The V and J ends lost 3 bases and 12 bases, in that order; junction bases with no gene match: 6. This CDR3 region has 12 residues. This specimen belongs to a study of shared clonotypes between healthy human individuals. Genomic DNA from each subset was divided evenly over several immunoSEQ plates. TCRdb keeps only in-frame clones here, not all; method: immunoSEQ multiplex PCR. The sample lists around 2,000,000 clones; about 95% were seen once. CD45RO-negative cells were positively selected for CCR7, leaving out terminally differentiated effector memory CD45RA+ cells. The donor cohort consisted entirely of Caucasian adults residing in Nashville, Tennessee. Notes on the study in general: Naive subsets tended to show greater estimated richness than memory subsets. Limited genetic and exposure-history diversity came from having few donors.

The clonotype was recovered from a man younger than 35 in good health. The specimen sequenced was naive CD8+ T cells sorted from blood. V gene TRBV10-2 combines with J gene TRBJ2-5, with 8 bases fitting TRBD2. The CDR3 nucleotides read TGCGCCAGCAGTGATTCGACTAGCGCCGAGTACTTC. Residues: CASSDSTSAEYF.